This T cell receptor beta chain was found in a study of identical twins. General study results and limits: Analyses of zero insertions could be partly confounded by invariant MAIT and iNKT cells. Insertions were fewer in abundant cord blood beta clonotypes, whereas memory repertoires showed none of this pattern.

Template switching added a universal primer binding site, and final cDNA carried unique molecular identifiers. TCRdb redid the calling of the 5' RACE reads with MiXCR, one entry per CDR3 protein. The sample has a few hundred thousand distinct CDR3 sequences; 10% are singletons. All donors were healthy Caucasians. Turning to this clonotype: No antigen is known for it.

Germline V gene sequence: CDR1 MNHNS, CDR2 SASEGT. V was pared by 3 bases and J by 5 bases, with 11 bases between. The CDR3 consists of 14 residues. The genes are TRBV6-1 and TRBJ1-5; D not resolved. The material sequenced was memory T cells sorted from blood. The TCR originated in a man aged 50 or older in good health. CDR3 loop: CASSDWATYQPQHF. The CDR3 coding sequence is TGTGCCAGCAGTGACTGGGCTACCTATCAGCCCCAGCATTTT.